These 16 T cell receptor beta chains were sequenced from one sample in a study of blood T cell repertoires in COVID-19. Produced via immunoSEQ multiplex PCR; TCRdb's table is partial and in-frame only. The sample carries more than 150,000 clones, 70% to 90% recorded once. The sequencing input was peripheral blood. The receptor set was obtained from a man in his 70s with active or convalescent COVID-19.

The chain couples TRBV19 to TRBJ1-2, with D possibly being TRBD1 (5 bases). This CDR3 is built from 15 residues. V shed 3 bases and J shed 6 bases, with 17 bases lying between them. Germline-derived CDR1 and CDR2 are LNHDA and SQIVND (reference sequence). The CDR3 DNA is TGTGCCAGTAGTATGGGGTCAAAGGGGTTGGATGGCTACACCTTC. It codes for CASSMGSKGLDGYTF. Combining the CDR3 with reference TRBV19 and TRBJ1-2 gives the whole variable domain DGGITQSPKYLFRKEGQNVTLSCEQNLNHDAMYWYRQDPGQGLRLIYYSQIVNDFQKGDIAEGYSVSREKKESFPLTVTSAQKNPTAFYLCASSMGSKGLDGYTFGSGTRLTVV.

V usage is TRBV5-1 and J usage is TRBJ1-1; 9 bases fit TRBD1. J gave up 6 bases and V 4 bases, and 7 bases lay outside the gene matches. CDR1 SGHRS and CDR2 YFSETQ come from the germline V gene. CDR3 length: 14 residues. The CDR3 sequence: CASSKGQGHAEAFF. CDR3 sequence (DNA): TGCGCCAGCAGCAAGGGACAGGGTCACGCTGAAGCTTTCTTT. Full variable domain (missing parts from reference TRBV5-1 and TRBJ1-1): KAGVTQTPRYLIKTRGQQVTLSCSPISGHRSVSWYQQTPGQGLQFLFEYFSETQRNKGNFPGRFSGRQFSNSRSEMNVSTLELGDSALYLCASSKGQGHAEAFFGQGTRLTVV.

The rearrangement links TRBV18 to TRBJ1-1; no reliable D call. The CDR3 length is 14 residues. Trimming pared 2 bases from V and 6 bases from J, leaving 13 bases between. CDR1 is KGHSH and CDR2 is LQKENI in the germline V gene. DNA for the CDR3: TGTGCCAGCTCACCAAGTGTGGAGGAGTCTGAAGCTTTCTTT. Its protein is CASSPSVEESEAFF.

Written as DNA, the CDR3 is TGTGCCAGCAGCAAGACAGGGGTAAGAGATGGCTACACCTTC. This translates into CASSKTGVRDGYTF. The chain uses TRBV3-1 (or the pseudogene TRBV3-2) and TRBJ1-2, with 8 bases identical to TRBD1. The germline V gene has CDR1 LGHDT and CDR2 YNNKEL (reference sequence). V gave up 5 bases and J gave up 6 bases; unmatched junction bases: 8. The CDR3 covers 14 residues.

The chain links TRBV5-4 to TRBJ2-5; possible D gene TRBD2, 6 bases. Trimming took off 0 bases at V and 5 bases at J, with 11 bases between the two ends. Germline V gene sequence: CDR1 SGHNT, CDR2 YYREEE (reference sequence). The CDR3 loop spans 14 amino acids. This CDR3 reads CASSLASGRETQYF. CDR3 nucleotides: TGTGCCAGCAGCTTGGCCTCGGGGAGGGAGACCCAGTACTTC. Using reference TRBV5-4 and TRBJ2-5 for the parts outside the CDR3, the full variable domain is ETGVTQSPTHLIKTRGQQVTLRCSSQSGHNTVSWYQQALGQGPQFIFQYYREEENGRGNFPPRFSGLQFPNYSSELNVNALELDDSALYLCASSLASGRETQYFGPGTRLLVL.

The chain couples TRBV9 to TRBJ2-7, with D uncertain. The CDR3 extends over 13 amino acids. V lost 0 bases and J lost 5, with 9 bases in between. Germline V gene sequence: CDR1 SGDLS, CDR2 YYNGEE. In nucleotides, the CDR3 is TGTGCCAGCAGCGTAGAACTTCTCGACGAGCAGTACTTC. Its translation: CASSVELLDEQYF.

The chain carries TRBV7-2 and TRBJ2-3; 8 bases map to TRBD2. The CDR3 totals 16 residues. V lost 1 base, J lost 4 bases, and 7 bases stayed unmatched. Germline V gives CDR1 SGHTA, CDR2 FQGNSA. The CDR3 DNA sequence: TGTGCCAGCAGCTTAGTGGTAGCGGGAACCGCAGATACGCAGTATTTT. It encodes CASSLVVAGTADTQYF.

This clone has just a few counts. The V gene is TRBV10-2, the J gene TRBJ1-5; D remains unclear. The CDR3 is 14 residues long. In germline, CDR1 is WSHSY, CDR2 SAAADI. V was shortened by 2 bases and J by 9 bases, with 14 bases between the two germline ends. CDR3 protein: CASSEVTGSRPQHF. CDR3 nucleotides: TGCGCCAGCAGTGAGGTGACCGGGTCACGGCCCCAGCATTTT.

The chain uses TRBV5-1 and TRBJ2-1, with 9 nucleotides matching TRBD2. J lost 3 bases, V lost 0 bases, and 4 bases had no gene match. Germline-derived CDR1 and CDR2 are SGHRS and YFSETQ. The CDR3 contains 16 residues. CDR3 sequence (DNA): TGCGCCAGCAGCTTGGTTAGCGGGAGCCTCTACAATGAGCAGTTCTTC. Translated: CASSLVSGSLYNEQFF.

V gene TRBV7-3 combines with J gene TRBJ1-3; D is unresolved. Trimming removed 1 base at V and 4 bases at J, with 8 bases between. Germline CDR1 and CDR2: SGHTA and FQGTGA. The CDR3 consists of 14 residues. The CDR3 reads CASSLSSPGNTIYF. The CDR3 nucleotides read TGTGCCAGCAGCTTAAGTTCCCCGGGAAACACCATATATTTT.

The chain has TRBV7-2 and TRBJ1-4; D is possibly TRBD1 (6 bases). The V end lost 5 bases, the J end lost 3 bases, and 13 bases lay between the germline ends. This CDR3 comprises 15 residues. Germline V CDR1 and CDR2: SGHTA, FQGNSA. CDR3 protein: CASSTGGASNEKLFF. The CDR3 region has the DNA TGTGCCAGCAGCACCGGGGGGGCGTCTAATGAAAAACTGTTTTTT.

The rearrangement joins TRBV15 to TRBJ1-5; unclear D gene. V lost 0 bases and J lost 7, with 7 bases in between. CDR1 and CDR2 from the germline V gene are LNHNV and YYDKDF (reference sequence). The CDR3 totals 13 residues. CDR3 region: CATSRDVRQPQHF. CDR3 DNA sequence: TGTGCCACCAGCAGAGATGTGAGGCAGCCCCAGCATTTT.

The V and J genes are TRBV7-8 and TRBJ1-2, with D maybe TRBD1 (6 bases). The V gene lost 4 bases and the J gene lost 0 bases, with 12 bases spanning the gap. The germline V gene has CDR1 SGHVS and CDR2 FQNEAQ. The CDR3 consists of 15 residues. CDR3 coding DNA: TGTGCCAGCAGCTCCCGGACAGCTGCTAACTATGGCTACACCTTC. Protein sequence: CASSSRTAANYGYTF.

V gene TRBV5-5 combines with J gene TRBJ2-2, with a weak D call TRBD2 (6 bases). V lost 3 bases and J lost 0, with 6 bases in between. This CDR3 comprises 14 residues. Germline CDR1 and CDR2: SGHKS and YYEKEE (reference sequence). The CDR3 reads CASSWGANTGELFF. The CDR3 DNA sequence: TGTGCCAGCAGCTGGGGGGCGAACACCGGGGAGCTGTTTTTT.

The chain is built from TRBV7-9 and TRBJ1-2, with 9 bases that match TRBD1. Trimming removed 8 bases from V and 8 bases from J; junction bases left unmatched: 12. The CDR3 loop spans 14 amino acids. CDR1 is SEHNR, CDR2 FQNEAQ, per germline (reference sequence). CDR3 DNA: TGTGCCAGCTCCGGGGACAGGGTGCTCGAGGGCTACACCTTC. The encoded protein is CASSGDRVLEGYTF.

The chain is built from TRBV24-1 and TRBJ1-1; 8 bases fit TRBD1. The CDR3 spans 13 residues. V was clipped by 2 bases and J by 7 bases; unmatched bases: 2. Germline values: CDR1 KGHDR, CDR2 SFDVKD. The CDR3 sequence is CATSDSGTGEAFF. The CDR3 region has the DNA TGTGCCACCAGTGATTCCGGGACAGGTGAAGCTTTCTTT.